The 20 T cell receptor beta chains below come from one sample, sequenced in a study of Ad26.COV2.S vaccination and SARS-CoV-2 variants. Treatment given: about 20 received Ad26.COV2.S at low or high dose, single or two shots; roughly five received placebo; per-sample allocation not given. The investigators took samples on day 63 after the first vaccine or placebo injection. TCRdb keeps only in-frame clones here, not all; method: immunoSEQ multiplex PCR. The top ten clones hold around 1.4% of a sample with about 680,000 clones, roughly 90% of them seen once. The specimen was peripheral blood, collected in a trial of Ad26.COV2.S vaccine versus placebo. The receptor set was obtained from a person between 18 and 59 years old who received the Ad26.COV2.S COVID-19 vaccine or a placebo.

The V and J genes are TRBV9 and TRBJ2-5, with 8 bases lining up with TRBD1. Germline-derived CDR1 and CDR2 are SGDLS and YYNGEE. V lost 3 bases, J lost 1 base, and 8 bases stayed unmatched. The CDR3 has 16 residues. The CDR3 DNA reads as TGTGCCAGCAGCGGCGGACAGGGCCGCTTCCAAGAGACCCAGTACTTC. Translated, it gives CASSGGQGRFQETQYF.

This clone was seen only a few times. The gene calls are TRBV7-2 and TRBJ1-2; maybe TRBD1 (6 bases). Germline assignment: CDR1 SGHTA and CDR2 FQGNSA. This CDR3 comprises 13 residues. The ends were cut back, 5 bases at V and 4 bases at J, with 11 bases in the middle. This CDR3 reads CASSQDSLYGYTF. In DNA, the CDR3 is TGTGCCAGCAGCCAGGACAGTCTCTATGGCTACACCTTC.

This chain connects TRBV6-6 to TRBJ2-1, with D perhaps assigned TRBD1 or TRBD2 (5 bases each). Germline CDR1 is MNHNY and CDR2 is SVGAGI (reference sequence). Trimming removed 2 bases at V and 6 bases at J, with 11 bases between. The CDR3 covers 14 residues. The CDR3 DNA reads TGTGCCAGCAGTTACGTGGGGGTTCGCAATGAGCAGTTCTTC. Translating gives CASSYVGVRNEQFF.

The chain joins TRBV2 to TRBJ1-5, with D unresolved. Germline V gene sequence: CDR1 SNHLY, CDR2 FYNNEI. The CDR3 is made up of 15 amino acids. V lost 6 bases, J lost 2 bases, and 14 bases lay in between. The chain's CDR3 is CASRLDGDGNQPQHF. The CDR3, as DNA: TGTGCCAGCAGGCTGGACGGAGATGGCAATCAGCCCCAGCATTTT.

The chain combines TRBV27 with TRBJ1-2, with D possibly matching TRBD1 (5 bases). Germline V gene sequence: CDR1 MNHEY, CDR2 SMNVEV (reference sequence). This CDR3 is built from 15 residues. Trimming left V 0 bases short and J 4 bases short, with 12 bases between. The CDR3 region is CASSLSGREGYGYTF. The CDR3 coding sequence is TGTGCCAGCAGTTTATCCGGCAGGGAGGGCTATGGCTACACCTTC.

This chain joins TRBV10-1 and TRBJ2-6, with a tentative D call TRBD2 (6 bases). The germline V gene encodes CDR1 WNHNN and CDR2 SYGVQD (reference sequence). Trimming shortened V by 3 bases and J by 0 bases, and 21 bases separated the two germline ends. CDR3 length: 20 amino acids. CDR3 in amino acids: CASSDALGGDPSSGANVLTF. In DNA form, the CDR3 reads TGCGCCAGCAGTGACGCCCTTGGAGGGGACCCGAGCTCTGGGGCCAACGTCCTGACTTTC.

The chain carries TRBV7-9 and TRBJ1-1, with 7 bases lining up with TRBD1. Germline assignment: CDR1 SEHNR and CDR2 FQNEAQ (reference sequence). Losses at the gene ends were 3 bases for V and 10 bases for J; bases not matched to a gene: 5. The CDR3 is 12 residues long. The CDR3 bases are TGTGCCAGCAGCTTCCCGGCAGGGGGAGCTTTCTTT. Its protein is CASSFPAGGAFF.

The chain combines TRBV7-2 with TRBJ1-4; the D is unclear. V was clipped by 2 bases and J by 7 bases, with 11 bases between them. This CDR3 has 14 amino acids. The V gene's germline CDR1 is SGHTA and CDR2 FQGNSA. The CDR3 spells CASSLRVGGEKLFF. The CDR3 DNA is TGTGCCAGCAGCTTACGGGTGGGTGGTGAAAAACTGTTTTTT.

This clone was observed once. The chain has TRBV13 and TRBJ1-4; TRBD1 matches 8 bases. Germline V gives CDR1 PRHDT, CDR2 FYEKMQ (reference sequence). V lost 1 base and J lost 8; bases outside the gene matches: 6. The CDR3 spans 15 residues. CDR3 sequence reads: CASSLVPGQAEKLFF. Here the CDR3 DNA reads TGTGCCAGCAGCTTAGTTCCGGGACAGGCGGAAAAACTGTTTTTT. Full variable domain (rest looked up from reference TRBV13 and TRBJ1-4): AAGVIQSPRHLIKEKRETATLKCYPIPRHDTVYWYQQGPGQDPQFLISFYEKMQSDKGSIPDRFSAQQFSDYHSELNMSSLELGDSALYFCASSLVPGQAEKLFFGSGTQLSVL.

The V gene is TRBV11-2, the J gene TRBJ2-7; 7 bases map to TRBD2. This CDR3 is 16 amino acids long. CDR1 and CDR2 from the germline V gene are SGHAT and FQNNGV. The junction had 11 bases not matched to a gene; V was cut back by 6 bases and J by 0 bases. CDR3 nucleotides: TGTGCCAGCAGTTCCCCCTGGGCTAGCGGCTCCTACGAGCAGTACTTC. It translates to CASSSPWASGSYEQYF.

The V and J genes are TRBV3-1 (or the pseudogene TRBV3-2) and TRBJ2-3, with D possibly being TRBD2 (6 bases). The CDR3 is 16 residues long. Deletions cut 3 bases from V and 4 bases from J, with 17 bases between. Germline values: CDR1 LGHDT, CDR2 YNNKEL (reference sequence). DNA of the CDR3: TGTGCCAGCAGCCATCCCGGAGGGTACAGTCCAGATACGCAGTATTTT. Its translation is CASSHPGGYSPDTQYF.

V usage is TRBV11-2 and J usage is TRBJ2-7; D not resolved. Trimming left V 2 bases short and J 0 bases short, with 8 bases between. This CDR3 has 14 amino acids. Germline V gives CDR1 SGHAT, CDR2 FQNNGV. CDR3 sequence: CASSLRRISYEQYF. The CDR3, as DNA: TGTGCCAGCAGCTTAAGGAGAATCTCCTACGAGCAGTACTTC.

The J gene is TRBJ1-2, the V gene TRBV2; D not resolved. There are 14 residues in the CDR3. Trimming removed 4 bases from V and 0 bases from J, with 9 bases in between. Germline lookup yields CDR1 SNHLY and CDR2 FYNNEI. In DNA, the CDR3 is TGTGCCAGCAGTGCCCGGATGACTAACTATGGCTACACCTTC. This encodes CASSARMTNYGYTF.

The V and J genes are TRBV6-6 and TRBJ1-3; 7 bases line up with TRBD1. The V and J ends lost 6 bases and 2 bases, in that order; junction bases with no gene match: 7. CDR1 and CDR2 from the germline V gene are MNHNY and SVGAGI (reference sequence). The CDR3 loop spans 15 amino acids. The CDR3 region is CASRNQGVAGNTIYF. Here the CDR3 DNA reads TGTGCCAGCAGGAACCAGGGGGTTGCTGGAAACACCATATATTTT.

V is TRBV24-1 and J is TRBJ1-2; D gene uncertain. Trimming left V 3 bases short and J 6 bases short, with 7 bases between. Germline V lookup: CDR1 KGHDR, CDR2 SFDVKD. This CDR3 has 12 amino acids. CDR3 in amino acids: CATSDRYNGYTF. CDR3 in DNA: TGTGCCACCAGTGATCGGTATAATGGCTACACCTTC.

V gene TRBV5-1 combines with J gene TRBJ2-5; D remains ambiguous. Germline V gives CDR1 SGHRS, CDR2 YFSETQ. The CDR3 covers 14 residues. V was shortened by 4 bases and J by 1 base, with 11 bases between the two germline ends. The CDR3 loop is CASSPWAPQETQYF. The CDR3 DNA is TGCGCCAGCAGCCCCTGGGCCCCCCAAGAGACCCAGTACTTC.

CDR3: CASSPVAGEGETQYF. DNA of the CDR3: TGTGCCAGCTCACCCGTAGCGGGAGAAGGAGAGACCCAGTACTTC. The chain carries TRBV18 and TRBJ2-5; 9 nucleotides agree with TRBD2. The CDR3 extends over 15 amino acids. With V trimmed by 3 bases and J by 4 bases, 6 bases remained unmatched. Germline V gene sequence: CDR1 KGHSH, CDR2 LQKENI. Full variable domain (remainder filled in from reference TRBV18 and TRBJ2-5): NAGVMQNPRHLVRRRGQEARLRCSPMKGHSHVYWYRQLPEEGLKFMVYLQKENIIDESGMPKERFSAEFPKEGPSILRIQQVVRGDSAAYFCASSPVAGEGETQYFGPGTRLLVL.

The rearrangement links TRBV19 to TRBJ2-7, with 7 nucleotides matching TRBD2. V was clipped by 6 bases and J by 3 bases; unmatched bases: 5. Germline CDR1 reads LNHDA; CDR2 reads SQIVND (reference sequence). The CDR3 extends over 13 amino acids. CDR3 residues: CASSGAGSYEQYF. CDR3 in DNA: TGTGCCAGTAGCGGAGCGGGGAGCTACGAGCAGTACTTC.

CDR3 in amino acids: CASSIQGNPNQPQHF. The DNA for the CDR3 is TGTGCCAGCAGTATACAGGGAAATCCCAATCAGCCCCAGCATTTT. V and J are TRBV7-2 and TRBJ1-5, with a tentative D call TRBD1 (6 bases). Germline CDR1 and CDR2: SGHTA and FQGNSA. CDR3 size: 15 residues. V was clipped by 6 bases and J by 3 bases, with 15 bases between them.

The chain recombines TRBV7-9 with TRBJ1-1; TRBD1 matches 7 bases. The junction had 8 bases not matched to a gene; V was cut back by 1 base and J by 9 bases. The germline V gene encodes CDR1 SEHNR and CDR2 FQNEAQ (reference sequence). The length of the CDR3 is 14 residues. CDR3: CASSLESTGRKAFF. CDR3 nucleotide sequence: TGTGCCAGCAGCTTAGAGTCGACAGGGAGAAAAGCTTTCTTT. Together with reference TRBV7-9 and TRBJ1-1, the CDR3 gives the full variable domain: DTGVSQNPRHKITKRGQNVTFRCDPISEHNRLYWYRQTLGQGPEFLTYFQNEAQLEKSRLLSDRFSAERPKGSFSTLEIQRTEQGDSAMYLCASSLESTGRKAFFGQGTRLTVV.